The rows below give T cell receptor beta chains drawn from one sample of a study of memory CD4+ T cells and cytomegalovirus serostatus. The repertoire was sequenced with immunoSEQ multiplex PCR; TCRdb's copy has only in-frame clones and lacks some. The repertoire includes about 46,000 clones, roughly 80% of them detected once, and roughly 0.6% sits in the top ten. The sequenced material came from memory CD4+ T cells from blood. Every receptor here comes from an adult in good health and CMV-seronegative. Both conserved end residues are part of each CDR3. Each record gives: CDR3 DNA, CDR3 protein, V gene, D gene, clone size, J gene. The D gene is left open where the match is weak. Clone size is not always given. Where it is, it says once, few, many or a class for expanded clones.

TGTGCCATCAGTGAGAAAGGGACAAAAACCTACGAGCAGTACTTC,CAISEKGTKTYEQYF,TRBV10-3,-,few,TRBJ2-7
TGTGCCAGCAGCTTGTCTAGTAGGGAGCTGTTTTTT,CASSLSSRELFF,TRBV5-4,-,-,TRBJ2-2
TGTGCCAGCAGTGAAGGTGGGGCAGTAGCCGGCCAAGCTTTCTTT,CASSEGGAVAGQAFF,TRBV2,-,-,TRBJ1-1
TGTGCCAGCAATTGGCCGGGACAGGACATCTACGAGCAGTACTTC,CASNWPGQDIYEQYF,TRBV6-1,TRBD1,few,TRBJ2-7
TGCGCCAGCAGCCAATATTCCGCAGGGGTTTACGGAGAGACCCAGTACTTC,CASSQYSAGVYGETQYF,TRBV5-1,-,-,TRBJ2-5
TGCGCCAGCAGCTTGGGAGTGAGCATGCCCCAGCATTTT,CASSLGVSMPQHF,TRBV5-1,-,once,TRBJ1-5
TGTGCCAGCAGCTTGGTAGCGGGGGGGCGCGATGAGCAGTTCTTC,CASSLVAGGRDEQFF,TRBV11-1,TRBD2,few,TRBJ2-1
TGCGCCAGCAGCCAAGCTGAGGGGAGAGGCTACACCTTC,CASSQAEGRGYTF,TRBV4-3,-,-,TRBJ1-2
TGCGCCAGCAGCTTGGACGCCTACGAGCAGTACTTC,CASSLDAYEQYF,TRBV5-1,-,-,TRBJ2-7
TGTGCCATCAGTGCCCAGGACCCCAGAAAATATTTT,CAISAQDPRKYF,TRBV10-3,-,-,TRBJ2-3
TGCGCCAGCAGTCTGAGGACGCTCACTGATACGCAGTATTTT,CASSLRTLTDTQYF,TRBV10-2,-,-,TRBJ2-3
TGTGCCAGCAGCTTAGTTAGGCCCGGGGACTCTGGAAACACCATATATTTT,CASSLVRPGDSGNTIYF,TRBV7-2,-,few,TRBJ1-3
TGTGCCAGCAGCTTGCAAGGGTCTTCACCCCTCCACTTT,CASSLQGSSPLHF,TRBV7-2,-,once,TRBJ1-6
TGTGCCAGCACCAAAAGTCAAACGAACACTGAAGCTTTCTTT,CASTKSQTNTEAFF,TRBV9,-,-,TRBJ1-1
TGTGCCAGCAGCGAGGGGACAGGGCAGAACACTGAAGCTTTCTTT,CASSEGTGQNTEAFF,TRBV9,TRBD1,-,TRBJ1-1
TGTGCCAGCAGCTTACAGGGGGATGGCTACACCTTC,CASSLQGDGYTF,TRBV9,TRBD1,-,TRBJ1-2
TGTGCCGGACCCGGGACACCGAACACTGAAGCTTTCTTT,CAGPGTPNTEAFF,TRBV6-4,-,-,TRBJ1-1
TGCGCCAGCACCTTCCAGGGTGGTTACGAGCAGTACTTC,CASTFQGGYEQYF,TRBV10-2,-,-,TRBJ2-7
TGTGCCAGCAGAAAGGGATATGGTGAAAAACTGTTTTTT,CASRKGYGEKLFF,TRBV2,-,-,TRBJ1-4
TGTGCCAGCAAGTCCCGGCGGGACAGCTATGGCTACACCTTC,CASKSRRDSYGYTF,TRBV2,TRBD1,once,TRBJ1-2
TGTGCCAGTAGTCCGGGACTAGCGGGGGGGCCCGGGACCCAGTACTTC,CASSPGLAGGPGTQYF,TRBV19,TRBD2,-,TRBJ2-5
TGTGCCAGCAGCCTACAGGGGGCGAAGTCCTACGAGCAGTACTTC,CASSLQGAKSYEQYF,TRBV5-4,TRBD1,once,TRBJ2-7
TGTGCCAGCAGCAGAACGGACAGTTCTAACTATGGCTACACCTTC,CASSRTDSSNYGYTF,TRBV27,-,-,TRBJ1-2
TGTGCCATCGGTAGGGACCGACTTAACTATGGCTACACCTTC,CAIGRDRLNYGYTF,TRBV10-3,-,-,TRBJ1-2
TGTGCCAGCAGCTTCAGGAAAACAGGGGGCAACTATGGCTACACCTTC,CASSFRKTGGNYGYTF,TRBV5-8,TRBD1,-,TRBJ1-2
TGTGCCAGCAGTCCAGGGCCCCCCGTCTATGGCTACACCTTC,CASSPGPPVYGYTF,TRBV6-1,-,-,TRBJ1-2
TGTGCCAGCTCACCACGTCAGGGGGTATACGAGCAGTACTTC,CASSPRQGVYEQYF,TRBV18,TRBD1,once,TRBJ2-7
TGTGCCAGCAGCTTGGGACTAGCGGGGGGCCGGAGGTTGCCAGATACGCAGTATTTT,CASSLGLAGGRRLPDTQYF,TRBV7-2,TRBD2,-,TRBJ2-3
TGTGCCAGCAGCGCCTCAGGGGGGATGAACACTGAAGCTTTCTTT,CASSASGGMNTEAFF,TRBV9,TRBD1,-,TRBJ1-1
TGCAGCGCCGCAGGAAATGAGAGGGGGAACACTGAAGCTTTCTTT,CSAAGNERGNTEAFF,TRBV29-1,-,-,TRBJ1-1
TGCAGCGTTGAAGCACAGCACAGGGGAGGCGGGGAGCTGTTTTTT,CSVEAQHRGGGELFF,TRBV29-1,-,-,TRBJ2-2
TGTGCCAGCAGCTTAGCCCAGGGAACTAATGAAAAACTGTTTTTT,CASSLAQGTNEKLFF,TRBV7-9,-,-,TRBJ1-4
TGTGCCAGTAGTATCACAGGTGGGTCCTACGAGCAGTACTTC,CASSITGGSYEQYF,TRBV19,-,-,TRBJ2-7
TGTGCCAGCAGGGGGTGGGGAGCCCTAGCCAAAAACATTCAGTACTTC,CASRGWGALAKNIQYF,TRBV2,-,-,TRBJ2-4
TGTGCCAGCAGCGCAGGGGTTAGACAGAGCACAGATACGCAGTATTTT,CASSAGVRQSTDTQYF,TRBV7-2,-,-,TRBJ2-3
TGTGCCAGCAGTTCCGGCTTACAAGAGACCCAGTACTTC,CASSSGLQETQYF,TRBV6-6,-,once,TRBJ2-5
TGTGCCTTCACATTACAATGGACACTTTCACCCCTCCACTTT,CAFTLQWTLSPLHF,TRBV30,-,-,TRBJ1-6
TGTGCCATCACATCAACTAGCGGGGGGGAAGGGGAGCAGTTCTTC,CAITSTSGGEGEQFF,TRBV10-3,TRBD2,-,TRBJ2-1
TGTGCCAGCAGCTTACAGTCCGGTTCTTCGGAGCAGTACTTC,CASSLQSGSSEQYF,TRBV5-6,-,few,TRBJ2-7
TGTGCCTGGGGACAGGCAAACACTGAAGCTTTCTTT,CAWGQANTEAFF,TRBV30,TRBD1,few,TRBJ1-1
TGTGCCAGCAGCCCCCGACAGGATCACTATAATTCACCCCTCCACTTT,CASSPRQDHYNSPLHF,TRBV9,-,-,TRBJ1-6
TGCGCCAGCTTCGCGTCCGCTTGGGGAGAGACCCAGTACTTC,CASFASAWGETQYF,TRBV10-2,-,-,TRBJ2-5
TGTGCCAGCAGCTACCGGGACAGGGGAGATACGCAGTATTTT,CASSYRDRGDTQYF,TRBV25-1,TRBD1,-,TRBJ2-3
TGCGCCAGCAGCTTGGAATTAGCGGGGTGGTACGAGCAGTACTTC,CASSLELAGWYEQYF,TRBV5-1,TRBD2,-,TRBJ2-7
TGTGCCAGCAGCGTTGGACAGGGAAGTCAGCCCCAGCATTTT,CASSVGQGSQPQHF,TRBV7-2,TRBD1,-,TRBJ1-5
TGTGCCAGCAGCTTAGTAACTAGCGGGGGGAGTGAGCAGTTCTTC,CASSLVTSGGSEQFF,TRBV11-1,TRBD2,-,TRBJ2-1
TGTGCCAGCAGCCTCGTTCCCACTGAAGCTTTCTTT,CASSLVPTEAFF,TRBV28,-,-,TRBJ1-1
TGTGCCAGCAGTTTATCGGGCCGACGCACCTTAGTCAACCCATCACCCCTCCACTTT,CASSLSGRRTLVNPSPLHF,TRBV27,-,-,TRBJ1-6
TGTGCCAGCAGCTTAGTACGAACTAGCTTGTACGAGCAGTACTTC,CASSLVRTSLYEQYF,TRBV11-2,-,-,TRBJ2-7
TGTGCCAGCAGCTTCGACAGGGTGGTGGATGGCTACACCTTC,CASSFDRVVDGYTF,TRBV5-6,TRBD1,-,TRBJ1-2
TGTGCCAGCAGTCTGATACGCACCATCGCGGCAAACTATGGCTACACCTTC,CASSLIRTIAANYGYTF,TRBV5-6,-,-,TRBJ1-2
TGCGCCAGCAGTCTCTTCACAGGGGGCAAAAGGTACGAGCAGTACTTC,CASSLFTGGKRYEQYF,TRBV23-1,TRBD1,-,TRBJ2-7
TGTGCCAGCTCACCACTCCCCAGATATAGCAATCAGCCCCAGCATTTT,CASSPLPRYSNQPQHF,TRBV18,-,-,TRBJ1-5
TGTGCCACCAGCAGAGACCTAGCCGGGGAGCTGTTTTTT,CATSRDLAGELFF,TRBV15,-,-,TRBJ2-2
TGTGCCAGCAGTGGGAACAGGGGCCCCTTTTACGAGCAGTACTTC,CASSGNRGPFYEQYF,TRBV6-1,TRBD1,-,TRBJ2-7
TGTGCCAGCAGCTTGGGAGCGGCAGGGGGCTATGGCTACACCTTC,CASSLGAAGGYGYTF,TRBV5-6,TRBD1,-,TRBJ1-2
TGTGCCAGCAGCCAAGACACGTACACTGAAGCTTTCTTT,CASSQDTYTEAFF,TRBV14,-,-,TRBJ1-1
TGCGCCAGCAGTGTTCGGGGCTTGGGGAACACTGAAGCTTTCTTT,CASSVRGLGNTEAFF,TRBV10-2,-,few,TRBJ1-1